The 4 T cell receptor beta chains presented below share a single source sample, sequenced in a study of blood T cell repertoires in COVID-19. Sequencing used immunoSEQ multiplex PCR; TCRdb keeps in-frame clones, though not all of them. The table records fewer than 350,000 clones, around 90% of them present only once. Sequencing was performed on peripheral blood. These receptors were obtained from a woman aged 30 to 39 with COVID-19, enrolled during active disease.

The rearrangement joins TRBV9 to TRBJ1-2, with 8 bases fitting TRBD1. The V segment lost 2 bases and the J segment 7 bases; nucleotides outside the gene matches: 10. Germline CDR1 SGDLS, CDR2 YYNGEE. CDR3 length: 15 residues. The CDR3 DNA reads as TGTGCCAGCAGCGTCGGGTACAGGGGGGTCAGTGGCTACACCTTC. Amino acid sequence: CASSVGYRGVSGYTF.

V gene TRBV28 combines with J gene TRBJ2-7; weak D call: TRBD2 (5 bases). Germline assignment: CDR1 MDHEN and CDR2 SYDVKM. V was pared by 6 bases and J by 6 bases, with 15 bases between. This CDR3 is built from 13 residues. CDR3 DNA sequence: TGTGCCAGCAGCGAACAAGGTCGGGGCGAGCAGTACTTC. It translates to CASSEQGRGEQYF.

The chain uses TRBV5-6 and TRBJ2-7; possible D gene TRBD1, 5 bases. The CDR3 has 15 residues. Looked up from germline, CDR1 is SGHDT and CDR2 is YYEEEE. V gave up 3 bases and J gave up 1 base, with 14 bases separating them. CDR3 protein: CASSSVARVSYEQYF. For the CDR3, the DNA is TGTGCCAGCAGCTCAGTTGCCAGGGTTTCCTACGAGCAGTACTTC. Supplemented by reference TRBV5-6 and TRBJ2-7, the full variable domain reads DAGVTQSPTHLIKTRGQQVTLRCSPKSGHDTVSWYQQALGQGPQFIFQYYEEEERQRGNFPDRFSGHQFPNYSSELNVNALLLGDSALYLCASSSVARVSYEQYFGPGTRLTVT.

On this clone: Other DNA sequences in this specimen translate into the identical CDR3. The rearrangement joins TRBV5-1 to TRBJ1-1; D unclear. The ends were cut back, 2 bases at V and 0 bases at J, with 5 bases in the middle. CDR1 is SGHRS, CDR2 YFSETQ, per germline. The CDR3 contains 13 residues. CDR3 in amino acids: CASSLQMNTEAFF. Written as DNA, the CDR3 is TGCGCCAGCAGCTTACAGATGAACACTGAAGCTTTCTTT.